The 13 T cell receptor beta chains below come from one sample, sequenced in a study of T cell repertoires in cytomegalovirus infection. These receptors lack a known antigen. In TCRdb, the reads were re-called with MiXCR into one record per CDR3 protein. The sample holds around 800,000 distinct CDR3 sequences, over 25% seen once. The sequencing used cultured CD8+ T cells from PBMCs, collected from culture after CMV antigen stimulation. Source of these receptors: a human donor in good health (CMV status not recorded). Some clones in this sample may be carry-over from other donors' samples.

This clonotype was observed at least ten times. The V and J genes are TRBV7-3 and TRBJ2-1; tentatively, D is TRBD1 (5 bases). CDR3 length equals 17 residues. Germline V lookup: CDR1 SGHTA, CDR2 FQGTGA. Trimming pared 4 bases from V and 0 bases from J, leaving 16 bases between. The CDR3 here is CASSSWGPKSSYNEQFF. As DNA, the CDR3 is TGTGCCAGCAGCTCCTGGGGCCCCAAGAGCTCCTACAATGAGCAGTTCTTC.

The genes are TRBV20-1 and TRBJ2-1; D perhaps matches TRBD2 (6 bases). Germline assignment: CDR1 DFQATT and CDR2 SNEGSKA (reference sequence). Trimming pared 3 bases from V and 5 bases from J, leaving 8 bases between. The CDR3 totals 12 residues. In DNA form, the CDR3 reads TGCAGTGCTAGGAGGGAGGACAATGAGCAGTTCTTC. Its protein product is CSARREDNEQFF.

This sequence joins TRBV19 and TRBJ1-3, with 9 nucleotides matching TRBD1. The CDR3 covers 20 residues. Germline assignment: CDR1 LNHDA and CDR2 SQIVND (reference sequence). The ends lost 4 bases at V and 4 bases at J; junction bases unmatched: 20. DNA of the CDR3: TGTGCCAGTAGTACCCCTCGGGGACAGGGAATCGCTTCGGGAGGAAACACCATATATTTT. As protein: CASSTPRGQGIASGGNTIYF.

DNA of the CDR3: TGTGCCATCAGTGACACGCTGAAGAAAGGCACAGATACGCAGTATTTT. Its protein product is CAISDTLKKGTDTQYF. The chain uses TRBV10-3 and TRBJ2-3; no firm D call. Germline V gene lookup returns CDR1 ENHRY and CDR2 SYGVKD. There are 16 residues in the CDR3. V was clipped by 3 bases and J by 1 base, with 14 bases between them.

Comments on this clonotype: Its ends do not fully match the called genes, so a read error is possible. V and J are TRBV28 and TRBJ1-2; D is uncertain. The length of the CDR3 is 13 residues. CDR1 is MDHEN and CDR2 is SYDVKM in the germline V gene. For the CDR3, the DNA is TGTGCCAACAGTGCCCACCGGGCTTATGGCTACACCTTC. It specifies CANSAHRAYGYTF.

V is TRBV28 and J is TRBJ1-5, with 8 bases identical to TRBD1. Germline loops: CDR1 MDHEN, CDR2 SYDVKM. The CDR3 is 17 residues long. V was clipped by 3 bases and J by 11 bases; unmatched bases: 18. The chain's CDR3 is CASSFDRAGGASLAQHF. CDR3 nucleotide sequence: TGTGCCAGCAGTTTTGATAGGGCAGGGGGCGCCTCTCTGGCCCAGCATTTT.

The chain is built from TRBV27 and TRBJ2-2, with a weak D call TRBD1 (5 bases). Germline V lookup: CDR1 MNHEY, CDR2 SMNVEV (reference sequence). The CDR3 runs 15 residues. V lost 10 bases to trimming and J lost 7 bases, with 22 bases between them. The CDR3 here is CATSKGWQGSGELFF. CDR3 DNA: TGTGCCACCTCTAAGGGGTGGCAGGGAAGCGGGGAGCTGTTTTTT.

The chain uses TRBV5-5 and TRBJ1-5, with 7 bases identical to TRBD1. The CDR3 totals 15 residues. Per germline, CDR1 SGHKS and CDR2 YYEKEE (reference sequence). V was clipped by 6 bases and J by 4 bases; unmatched bases: 10. This chain's CDR3 is CASTYEGQLNQPQHF. The CDR3 DNA is TGTGCCAGCACATATGAGGGACAGCTGAATCAGCCCCAGCATTTT.

V and J are TRBV19 and TRBJ1-5, with TRBD1 as a possible D gene (6 bases). Trimming took 5 bases from V and 6 from J, leaving 11 bases between them. This CDR3 spans 13 amino acids. The germline V gene encodes CDR1 LNHDA and CDR2 SQIVND (reference sequence). The chain's CDR3 is CASSFGGGQPQHF. The CDR3 coding sequence is TGTGCCAGTAGTTTCGGGGGCGGTCAGCCCCAGCATTTT.

V is TRBV5-5 and J is TRBJ2-7; 8 bases line up with TRBD1. V was pared by 1 base and J by 7 bases, with 4 bases of the junction left unmatched. Germline values: CDR1 SGHKS, CDR2 YYEKEE (reference sequence). This CDR3 region has 13 residues. The CDR3 DNA is TGTGCCAGCAGCTTGCCAGGGGGCGTTGAGCAGTACTTC. This codes for CASSLPGGVEQYF.

The rearrangement uses TRBV6-2 or TRBV6-3 and TRBJ1-5; D is perhaps TRBD1 (6 bases). The germline gives CDR1 MNHEY, CDR2 SVGEGT. V dropped 2 bases and J dropped 2 bases, with 22 bases sitting between them. The CDR3 is 19 residues long. CDR3 nucleotides: TGTGCCAGCAGTTACCTTCACTTCGAATGGCGACAGGGCAATCAGCCCCAGCATTTT. This codes for CASSYLHFEWRQGNQPQHF.

This clonotype was found many times. The chain is built from TRBV6-1 and TRBJ2-1, with 10 bases fitting TRBD2. Germline CDR1 reads MNHNS; CDR2 reads SASEGT. V was clipped by 5 bases and J by 8 bases; unmatched bases: 12. CDR3 length equals 16 residues. The CDR3 sequence is CASSLKSGGAKDEQFF. The CDR3 DNA reads as TGTGCCAGCAGTTTAAAGAGCGGGGGGGCCAAGGATGAGCAGTTCTTC.

The chain is built from TRBV6-6 and TRBJ1-1; TRBD1 might be the D (6 bases). The CDR3 totals 13 residues. The ends were cut back, 5 bases at V and 4 bases at J, with 11 bases in the middle. Germline V gene sequence: CDR1 MNHNY, CDR2 SVGAGI (reference sequence). CDR3 bases: TGTGCCAGCAGTACAGGGTTTCTCACTGAAGCTTTCTTT. Its protein is CASSTGFLTEAFF.